This T cell receptor (beta chain) was sequenced for a study of T-cell reconstitution after alpha-beta-depleted transplantation in children. The library targeted TCRbeta and was prepared with unique molecular identifiers. TCRdb re-called the PCR reads through MiXCR, storing one row per CDR3 protein. Of hundreds of thousands of distinct CDR3 sequences listed, 15% to 20% were seen once; the top ten hold over 25%. This receptor was obtained from a boy younger than two who had a stem cell transplant for Wiskott-Aldrich syndrome, so the T cells may come from the graft donor. The sample in question was PBMCs, mostly from graft donor cells, obtained 360 days after TCRalphabeta/CD19-depleted stem cell transplant.

CDR3 amino acids: CSAPLLGRPNYGYTF. CDR3 bases: TGCAGTGCTCCACTTTTGGGGCGGCCTAACTATGGCTACACCTTC. The rearrangement uses TRBV20-1 and TRBJ1-2; D perhaps matches TRBD1 (5 bases). Per the germline V gene, CDR1 is DFQATT and CDR2 is SNEGSKA (reference sequence). Deletions cut 5 bases from V and 0 bases from J, with 16 bases between. The CDR3 is 15 amino acids.